This T cell receptor beta chain was recovered during a study of blood T cell repertoires in COVID-19. The CDR3 has 14 amino acids. V lost 4 bases, J lost 1 base, and 10 bases lay in between. Germline lookup yields CDR1 SGHDN and CDR2 FVKESK. Only in-frame clones appear in the TCRdb table, and some are missing; sequencing was by immunoSEQ multiplex PCR. The sample has 120,000 to 150,000 clones, approximately 80% seen once. Sequenced sample: peripheral blood. The receptor was derived from a woman in her thirties or forties with active or convalescent COVID-19. The genes are TRBV14 and TRBJ1-1, with D possibly TRBD1 on 6 matching bases. For the CDR3, the DNA is TGTGCCAGCAGCCCCACCAGGGGGAACACTGAAGCTTTCTTT. Translation: CASSPTRGNTEAFF.